This T cell receptor beta chain emerged from a study of tumor and adjacent non-tumor tissue in lung cancer. Study-level background: The cohort had approximately 12 adenocarcinoma, a couple of squamous cell and 1 small cell patients. On average, productive TCRbeta reads reached some 4.2 million per sample. Whole-study results and caveats: Top 100 clones took a larger repertoire share in normal lung.

Comments on this clonotype: The antigen remains undetermined.

V shed 3 bases and J 7 bases; nucleotides not matched to a gene: 7. In germline, CDR1 is DFQATT, CDR2 SNEGSKA (reference sequence). This CDR3 comprises 14 residues. Three rounds of nested PCR, following a modified ARM-PCR protocol, produced the TCRbeta library. From the multiplex PCR reads, TCRdb called clonotypes with MiXCR, one entry per CDR3 protein. The sample lists under 75,000 distinct CDR3 sequences, around 65% seen once, with around 30% in the top ten. This sample's RNA came from whole unsorted tissue. This non-tumor lung sample came from over 3 cm beyond the tumor edge. Chemotherapy-naive patients with new lung cancer underwent thoracic surgery in China, August–November 2014.

This chain connects TRBV20-1 to TRBJ2-1; 9 nucleotides align to TRBD2. Sequencing was carried out using distant non-tumor lung tissue. The sequence was obtained from a woman aged 50 to 65 with non-small cell lung cancer. The CDR3 reads CSARGGRENNEQFF. The CDR3 nucleotides are TGCAGTGCTAGGGGCGGGAGGGAGAATAATGAGCAGTTCTTC.